The clone carrying this T cell receptor (beta chain) showed up just a few times. Its antigen remains unknown. The data belong to a study of long-term antiretroviral therapy in people with HIV. Study findings and constraints: Regardless of time point, clones expanded before ART dominated the repertoire. Subsequent to ART, diversity was augmented yet persisted below that of transplant donor controls.

Between the trimmed V and J ends, which lost 4 bases and 7 bases, there was a span of 10 bases. The V gene's germline CDR1 is LNHDA and CDR2 SQIVND (reference sequence). The CDR3 is made up of 13 amino acids. Sequencing used immunoSEQ v3.0 at survey level. Produced via immunoSEQ multiplex PCR; TCRdb's table is partial and in-frame only. The profile covers over 15,000 clones, with about 90% appearing a single time and roughly 14% taken by the ten largest. The rearrangement joins TRBV19 to TRBJ1-4; D not resolved. The material was unsorted PBMCs, obtained 2.2 to 2.4 years before starting antiretroviral therapy. This TCR was sampled from a woman aged 25 to 45 with HIV. The CDR3 sequence is CASSTVTSEKLFF. DNA for the CDR3: TGTGCCAGTAGTACCGTGACAAGTGAAAAACTGTTTTTT.